Listed below are T cell receptor beta chains from one sample, sequenced in a study of OX40 agonist ivuxolimab in advanced cancers. The assay was immunoSEQ multiplex PCR, and TCRdb's table has in-frame clones only and misses some. This table holds some 150,000 clones, about nine tenths found once. Sample: CD4+ or CD8+ T cells sorted from blood, taken in a trial of the OX40 agonist ivuxolimab. The receptor set was obtained from an adult with an advanced solid tumor such as melanoma, head and neck, liver or kidney cancer. Both conserved end residues are part of each CDR3. Fields, in order: V gene, J gene, CDR3 protein.

TRBV18	TRBJ2-5	CASSLLSDAGSETQYF
TRBV19	TRBJ1-3	CASSIGSSGNTIYF
TRBV2	TRBJ2-6	CASGDPSGANVLTF
TRBV27	TRBJ2-3	CASSPPSGATDTQYF
TRBV6-5	TRBJ2-1	CASSYSDSGREEQFF
TRBV2	TRBJ2-7	CASSEIYEQYF
TRBV5-6	TRBJ1-2	CASSQYGDVYGYTF
TRBV12-5	TRBJ2-2	CASGRQGLSNTGELFF
TRBV9	TRBJ2-7	CASSATGTGEQYF
TRBV5-1	TRBJ2-5	CASSFQPGQGLETQYF
TRBV7-9	TRBJ2-7	CASSLRVRQGGGHEQYF
TRBV7-3	TRBJ2-1	CASSLSASGHNEQFF
TRBV30	TRBJ2-7	CAWSETSGYYEQYF
TRBV7-2	TRBJ2-1	CASSLRQVRYEQFF
TRBV7-3	TRBJ2-3	CASSSVAGAGADTQYF
TRBV7-9	TRBJ2-1	CASSALPGTGDFYNEQFF
TRBV5-1	TRBJ2-7	CASSLRLADYEQYF
TRBV18	TRBJ1-5	CASSYGTGVKAQHF
TRBV5-1	TRBJ1-5	CASSLGGTGGQPQHF
TRBV6-5	TRBJ1-3	CASSLGRGNTIYF
TRBV28	TRBJ1-3	CACDDSSGNTIYF
TRBV7-9	TRBJ2-2	CASITGGRPNTGELFF
TRBV20-1	TRBJ1-1	CSARKQVEAFF
TRBV11-2	TRBJ2-5	CASSLGPGQWEETQYF
TRBV2	TRBJ2-7	CASSWNRGAYEQYF
TRBV7-6	TRBJ1-5	CASSLGYQQPQHF
TRBV10-1	TRBJ1-4	CASSEGATNEKLFF